This T cell receptor (beta chain) was sequenced in a study of cytomegalovirus exposure and HLA in healthy donors. General study results and limits: Relative to equally common others, HLA-associated TCR beta chains showed greater clonal expansion in a later analysis.

Primers for the PCR totalled 60 Vbeta and 13 Jbeta. Original processing methods: An analysis performed later counted 70 million to 90 million unique TCR beta chains (approximately 12 million of them shared). Data came from immunoSEQ multiplex PCR; TCRdb stores just in-frame clones and leaves some out. That table gives V, J and clone size, and the DNA gave D and trimming. The profile covers 100,000 or so clones, with around 84% appearing a single time and 0.9% to 1.5% taken by the ten largest. Turning to this clone: Its target is not known.

V lost 7 bases, J lost 0 bases, and 13 bases lay in between. The CDR3 runs 15 residues. Germline-derived CDR1 and CDR2 are GTSNPN and SVGIG (reference sequence). Sequenced: PBMCs. This TCR was recovered from a woman younger than 30 in good health and CMV-seronegative. The chain employs TRBV30 and TRBJ1-6; D gene uncertain. Here the CDR3 reads CASGLSRSYNSPLHF. The CDR3 DNA reads TGTGCCTCAGGACTGTCACGCTCCTATAATTCACCCCTCCACTTT.